This T cell receptor (beta chain) derives from a study of blood T cell repertoires in COVID-19. Germline CDR1 is SEHNR and CDR2 is FQNEAQ (reference sequence). The trim removed 5 bases at V and 3 bases at J, leaving 4 bases unmatched. The CDR3 extends over 14 amino acids. The protocol was immunoSEQ multiplex PCR, while the TCRdb copy is restricted to in-frame clones and leaves out a portion. The sample has more than 15,000 clones, 80% to 85% seen once; the top ten hold less than 9%. This TCR was sampled from a man between 60 and 75 years old with acute or convalescent COVID-19. Sequences were obtained from peripheral blood. This sequence joins TRBV7-9 and TRBJ2-1; TRBD1 matches 7 bases. The chain's CDR3 is CASSTRDSYNEQFF. The CDR3, as DNA: TGTGCCAGCAGCACCCGGGACAGCTACAATGAGCAGTTCTTC.